These 29 T cell receptor beta chains were sequenced from one sample in a study of blood T cell repertoires in COVID-19. The table came from immunoSEQ multiplex PCR; TCRdb's copy has only in-frame clones and leaves some out. The sample holds more than 100,000 clones; 84% are singletons and the top ten take approximately 3.6%. The sequencing input was PBMCs or T cells enriched from blood (not recorded which). These receptors were collected from a woman under 40 who had recovered from COVID-19.

This chain uses TRBV4-2 with TRBJ2-2; 7 bases are a match to TRBD2. V trimming: 7 bases; J trimming: 7 bases; junction bases outside the gene matches: 12. Germline CDR1 reads LGHNA; CDR2 reads YNFKEQ. The CDR3 spans 15 residues. The chain's CDR3 is CASKLADSGGGELFF. DNA for the CDR3: TGTGCCAGCAAGCTAGCGGACTCAGGTGGCGGGGAGCTGTTTTTT.

The chain recombines TRBV2 with TRBJ1-2; 12 nucleotides line up with TRBD1. The germline gives CDR1 SNHLY, CDR2 FYNNEI. The ends lost 7 bases at V and 6 bases at J; junction bases unmatched: 3. The CDR3 is 13 residues long. CDR3 residues: CASKGDRGHGYTF. The CDR3 DNA follows: TGTGCCAGCAAGGGGGACAGGGGGCATGGCTACACCTTC.

The genes are TRBV7-9 and TRBJ2-1; TRBD1 is a possible D gene (6 bases). V was shortened by 5 bases and J by 8 bases, with 13 bases between the two germline ends. CDR1 is SEHNR and CDR2 is FQNEAQ in the germline V gene (reference sequence). CDR3 length: 13 residues. The CDR3 spells CASSPGHGDEQFF. Written as DNA, the CDR3 is TGTGCCAGCAGCCCGGGACACGGGGATGAGCAGTTCTTC.

The gene calls are TRBV29-1 and TRBJ2-1, with TRBD2 as a possible D gene (6 bases). Per the germline V gene, CDR1 is SQVTM and CDR2 is ANQGSEA. This CDR3 has 17 residues. Here the CDR3 DNA reads TGCAGTGGCTCCTTTAGGAGGCGGGACCACTCCTACAATGAGCAGTTCTTC. Translating gives CSGSFRRRDHSYNEQFF.

The chain has TRBV7-6 and TRBJ1-5; tentatively, D is TRBD1 (5 bases). The V end lost 5 bases, the J end lost 3 bases, and 11 bases lay between the germline ends. CDR1 is SGHVS and CDR2 is FNYEAQ in the germline V gene. The CDR3 covers 14 residues. The DNA for the CDR3 is TGTGCCAGCAGCATGACAGCGCACAATCAGCCCCAGCATTTT. It encodes CASSMTAHNQPQHF.

V and J are TRBV18 and TRBJ2-5, with D unclear. This CDR3 contains 14 residues. Deletions cut 3 bases from V and 5 bases from J, with 13 bases between. Germline CDR1 is KGHSH and CDR2 is LQKENI. The CDR3 reads CASSPPAAWETQYF. The CDR3 coding sequence is TGTGCCAGCTCACCCCCGGCGGCGTGGGAGACCCAGTACTTC.

The rearrangement uses TRBV5-4 and TRBJ1-3; TRBD1 is a possible D gene (6 bases). From germline, CDR1 is SGHNT and CDR2 YYREEE (reference sequence). Trimming shortened V by 2 bases and J by 0 bases, and 9 bases separated the two germline ends. CDR3 length: 15 residues. This CDR3 is CASSFIGGSGNTIYF. In DNA, the CDR3 is TGTGCCAGCAGCTTCATAGGGGGCTCTGGAAACACCATATATTTT. The variable domain in full, with the rest retrieved from reference TRBV5-4 and TRBJ1-3, is ETGVTQSPTHLIKTRGQQVTLRCSSQSGHNTVSWYQQALGQGPQFIFQYYREEENGRGNFPPRFSGLQFPNYSSELNVNALELDDSALYLCASSFIGGSGNTIYFGEGSWLTVV.

The genes are TRBV6-2 or TRBV6-3 and TRBJ1-1, with D unclear. Germline V gene data show CDR1 as MNHEY and CDR2 as SVGEGT. There are 13 residues in the CDR3. With 6 bases removed from V and 1 base from J, the gap between germline ends came to 9 bases. The CDR3 spells CASSVQSNTEAFF. The CDR3 DNA follows: TGTGCCAGCAGCGTGCAGTCGAACACTGAAGCTTTCTTT.

The gene calls are TRBV7-3 and TRBJ1-3, with unresolved D. The V gene lost 5 bases and the J gene lost 2 bases, with 7 bases spanning the gap. In germline, CDR1 is SGHTA, CDR2 FQGTGA. The CDR3 has 13 amino acids. CDR3 sequence reads: CASSRETGNTIYF. DNA of the CDR3: TGTGCCAGCAGCAGGGAGACTGGAAACACCATATATTTT.

This clone occurred a few times. The chain employs TRBV11-2 and TRBJ1-2, with TRBD1 matching over 10 bases. The CDR3 runs 16 residues. V dropped 1 base and J dropped 5; count of bases not matched to a gene: 7. Germline loops: CDR1 SGHAT, CDR2 FQNNGV. The CDR3, as DNA: TGTGCCAGCAGCTTAGGACAGGGGGCAGGGTGGTATGGCTACACCTTC. Encoded protein: CASSLGQGAGWYGYTF.

This chain joins TRBV7-6 and TRBJ2-7, with 7 bases fitting TRBD1. V was pared by 4 bases and J by 4 bases, with 7 bases of the junction left unmatched. This CDR3 is 14 amino acids long. Germline V lookup: CDR1 SGHVS, CDR2 FNYEAQ. Written as DNA, the CDR3 is TGTGCCAGCAGCTACTCGGGACAGACTTACGAGCAGTACTTC. Protein sequence: CASSYSGQTYEQYF.

The CDR3 nucleotides read TGTGCCAGCAGCGCCCGGACAGGCTATAATGAAAAACTGTTTTTT. Encoded protein: CASSARTGYNEKLFF. The genes are TRBV9 and TRBJ1-4, with 7 positions matching TRBD1. Trimming removed 3 bases from V and 4 bases from J; junction bases left unmatched: 6. CDR1 SGDLS and CDR2 YYNGEE come from the germline V gene. The CDR3 is 15 amino acids.

In its sample, this clone was seen once. The genes are TRBV18 and TRBJ1-2, with no clear D. CDR3 length: 13 amino acids. V lost 3 bases and J 11 bases, leaving 16 bases between the germline ends. Germline V lookup: CDR1 KGHSH, CDR2 LQKENI. The CDR3 loop is CASSPTAARRYTF. The CDR3 DNA is TGTGCCAGCTCACCGACGGCGGCGAGGAGGTACACCTTC.

This rearrangement joins TRBV28 to TRBJ1-1, with unresolved D. V lost 6 bases, J lost 8 bases, and 10 bases lay in between. The CDR3 runs to 11 residues. Germline values: CDR1 MDHEN, CDR2 SYDVKM. This chain's CDR3 is CASSHNPEAFF. The CDR3, as DNA: TGTGCCAGCAGCCACAATCCCGAAGCTTTCTTT.

The V call is TRBV27, the J call TRBJ2-7, with a tentative D call TRBD2 (5 bases). V lost 2 bases to trimming and J lost 0 bases, with 11 bases between them. Per germline, CDR1 MNHEY and CDR2 SMNVEV (reference sequence). The CDR3 is made up of 15 amino acids. The CDR3 DNA sequence: TGTGCCAGCAGTTTACGCCCGGACTCCTCCTACGAGCAGTACTTC. Its translation: CASSLRPDSSYEQYF.

The chain recombines TRBV18 with TRBJ1-2, with D hard to call. The CDR3 has 14 amino acids. Germline V gene data show CDR1 as KGHSH and CDR2 as LQKENI. V lost 2 bases and J 4 bases, leaving 11 bases between the germline ends. The CDR3 is CASSPRETTYGYTF. For the CDR3, the DNA is TGTGCCAGCTCACCAAGGGAGACCACCTATGGCTACACCTTC. Full variable domain (missing parts from reference TRBV18 and TRBJ1-2): NAGVMQNPRHLVRRRGQEARLRCSPMKGHSHVYWYRQLPEEGLKFMVYLQKENIIDESGMPKERFSAEFPKEGPSILRIQQVVRGDSAAYFCASSPRETTYGYTFGSGTRLTVV.

The chain recombines TRBV9 with TRBJ2-4, with 16 nucleotides matching TRBD2. This CDR3 is 18 amino acids long. The germline V gene has CDR1 SGDLS and CDR2 YYNGEE. The ends lost 3 bases at V and 0 bases at J; junction bases unmatched: 3. The CDR3 DNA follows: TGTGCCAGCAGCGCGGGACTAGCGGGAGGGCCAGCCAAAAACATTCAGTACTTC. Residues: CASSAGLAGGPAKNIQYF.

Here the CDR3 reads CASSWGRGTDTQYF. The CDR3 DNA is TGTGCCAGCAGTTGGGGAAGGGGGACAGATACGCAGTATTTT. The V gene is TRBV28, the J gene TRBJ2-3; D perhaps matches TRBD1 (6 bases). The CDR3 runs 14 residues. Deletions cut 4 bases from V and 3 bases from J, with 11 bases between. The germline V gene has CDR1 MDHEN and CDR2 SYDVKM. The full variable domain, rest sourced from reference TRBV28 and TRBJ2-3, is DVKVTQSSRYLVKRTGEKVFLECVQDMDHENMFWYRQDPGLGLRLIYFSYDVKMKEKGDIPEGYSVSREKKERFSLILESASTNQTSMYLCASSWGRGTDTQYFGPGTRLTVL.

The genes are TRBV12-3 or TRBV12-4 and TRBJ1-2, with D hard to call. Trimming shortened V by 6 bases and J by 8 bases, and 13 bases separated the two germline ends. There are 12 residues in the CDR3. DNA of the CDR3: TGTGCCAGCAGCAGTGGGTGGGCGGGCTACACCTTC. Its translation: CASSSGWAGYTF.

The chain carries TRBV3-1 (or the pseudogene TRBV3-2) and TRBJ1-5; 7 bases line up with TRBD1. Trimming removed 1 base from V and 4 bases from J; junction bases left unmatched: 4. The germline V gene encodes CDR1 LGHDT and CDR2 YNNKEL (reference sequence). This CDR3 region has 15 residues. The CDR3 sequence: CASSQGSQGNQPQHF. The CDR3 DNA sequence: TGTGCCAGCAGCCAAGGGTCACAGGGGAATCAGCCCCAGCATTTT.

The rearrangement links TRBV9 to TRBJ1-1; D not resolved. V gave up 0 bases and J gave up 4 bases, with 13 bases separating them. The CDR3 loop spans 15 amino acids. From germline, CDR1 is SGDLS and CDR2 YYNGEE. CDR3: CASSVVSIPPTEAFF. CDR3 sequence (DNA): TGTGCCAGCAGCGTAGTATCTATTCCACCCACTGAAGCTTTCTTT.

The sample holds a few counts of this clone. The rearrangement joins TRBV5-1 to TRBJ1-1; D possibly corresponds to TRBD1 (6 bases). Germline lookup yields CDR1 SGHRS and CDR2 YFSETQ. The CDR3 sequence is 12 residues long. V lost 4 bases and J 5 bases, leaving 9 bases between the germline ends. CDR3 nucleotides: TGCGCCAGCAGCAAGGGGGGGACTGAAGCTTTCTTT. Translated: CASSKGGTEAFF.

The rearrangement joins TRBV7-8 to TRBJ1-2; 8 positions agree with TRBD1. The V gene end was trimmed by 1 base and the J gene end by 3 bases; junction bases not matched to a gene: 13. Looked up from germline, CDR1 is SGHVS and CDR2 is FQNEAQ. This CDR3 region has 18 residues. The CDR3: CASSLVLVSLDRDYGYTF. In DNA, the CDR3 is TGTGCCAGCAGCTTAGTGTTGGTATCTCTGGACAGGGACTATGGCTACACCTTC.

This chain links TRBV28 with TRBJ2-7, with a tentative D call TRBD1 (5 bases). Trimming pared 3 bases from V and 5 bases from J, leaving 11 bases between. Per germline, CDR1 MDHEN and CDR2 SYDVKM. The CDR3 sequence is 13 residues long. The CDR3 region is CASSLTAKDEQYF. The CDR3 nucleotides are TGTGCCAGCAGTTTGACAGCTAAAGACGAGCAGTACTTC.

V is TRBV6-2 or TRBV6-3 and J is TRBJ2-7, with TRBD2 as a possible D gene (5 bases). The CDR3 loop spans 11 amino acids. The germline CDR1 and CDR2 sequences are MNHEY and SVGEGT. Trimming left V 5 bases short and J 11 bases short, with 13 bases between. The CDR3: CASSRTGVEYF. In nucleotides, the CDR3 is TGTGCCAGCAGTCGCACCGGGGTGGAGTACTTC.

The V call is TRBV28, the J call TRBJ2-3; D is unresolved. Germline-derived CDR1 and CDR2 are MDHEN and SYDVKM. V was shortened by 3 bases and J by 4 bases, with 8 bases between the two germline ends. This CDR3 is 13 amino acids long. The CDR3 region is CASSLSWSDTQYF. CDR3 sequence (DNA): TGTGCCAGCAGTTTGAGCTGGTCAGATACGCAGTATTTT.

The chain combines TRBV6-2 or TRBV6-3 with TRBJ2-1; 11 bases are shared with TRBD2. This CDR3 has 16 residues. Germline CDR1 and CDR2: MNHEY and SVGEGT. V lost 4 bases, J lost 1 base, and 3 bases stayed unmatched. Here the CDR3 DNA reads TGTGCCAGCAGTTCACGACTAGCGGGATCCTACAATGAGCAGTTCTTC. It translates to CASSSRLAGSYNEQFF.

The chain recombines TRBV10-3 with TRBJ1-5; D ambiguous. CDR1 is ENHRY and CDR2 is SYGVKD in the germline V gene. The germline V and J ends were trimmed by 1 base and 3 bases, with 7 bases remaining between them. The CDR3 contains 14 residues. CDR3 residues: CAISELGDNQPQHF. DNA of the CDR3: TGTGCCATCAGTGAGTTGGGAGACAATCAGCCCCAGCATTTT.

The sample holds a few counts of this clone. This chain uses TRBV6-5 with TRBJ2-5; D is ambiguous. The V and J ends lost 10 bases and 5 bases respectively, with 20 bases between them. There are 14 residues in the CDR3. Germline CDR1 and CDR2: MNHEY and SVGAGI. The CDR3 loop is CATNRGTAKETQYF. CDR3 nucleotides: TGTGCCACGAACCGAGGCACCGCCAAGGAGACCCAGTACTTC.